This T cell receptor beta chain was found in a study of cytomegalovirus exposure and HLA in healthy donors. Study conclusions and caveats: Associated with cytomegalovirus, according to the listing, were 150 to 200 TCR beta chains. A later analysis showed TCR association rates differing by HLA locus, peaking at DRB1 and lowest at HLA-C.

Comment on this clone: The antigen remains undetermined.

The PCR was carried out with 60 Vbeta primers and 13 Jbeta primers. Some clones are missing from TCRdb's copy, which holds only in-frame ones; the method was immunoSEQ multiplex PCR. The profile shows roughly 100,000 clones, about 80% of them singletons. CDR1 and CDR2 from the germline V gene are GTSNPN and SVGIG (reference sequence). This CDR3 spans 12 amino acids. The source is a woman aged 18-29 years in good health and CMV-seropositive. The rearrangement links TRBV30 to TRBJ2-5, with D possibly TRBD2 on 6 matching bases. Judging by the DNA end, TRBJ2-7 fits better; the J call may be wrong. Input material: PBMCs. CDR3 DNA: TGTGCCTGGAGTGTAACTAGCTCCGAGCAGTACTTC. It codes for CAWSVTSSEQYF.